This T cell receptor (beta chain) was sequenced in a study of shared clonotypes between healthy human individuals. General observations from the study: Rarefaction showed sorted-subset sequencing was incomplete despite large depth. Sharing of clonotypes among donors was expected to vary with sequencing depth. Around 5% of naive CD4 clonotypes were common to several donors.

With 3 bases removed from V and 1 base from J, the gap between germline ends came to 6 bases. The V gene's germline CDR1 is MGHDK and CDR2 SYGVNS. CDR3 length equals 13 residues. TCRdb keeps only in-frame clones here, not all; method: immunoSEQ multiplex PCR. This sample has 2.3 million or so clones, with just over 90% found just once. This clone was seen a single time. What it binds is unknown. The sequence came from a young man in good health. Some clones in this sample may be carry-over from other donors' samples. The sequenced sample consisted of naive CD4+ T cells from PBMCs. Subset described: CD45RA+ positively selected. This chain uses TRBV25-1 with TRBJ1-1; D not resolved. The CDR3 DNA reads as TGTGCCAGCAGTGACCAACGGAACACTGAAGCTTTCTTT. Translated: CASSDQRNTEAFF.